This TCR beta chain was sequenced in a study of cytomegalovirus exposure and HLA in healthy donors. Study details: Out of 150 million to 200 million T cells, an earlier analysis found some 120 million unique TCR beta sequences in total. Study findings and constraints: Cytomegalovirus-associated TCR beta chains were listed, numbering 150 to 200.

The PCR had 60 Vbeta and 13 Jbeta primers. Using immunoSEQ multiplex PCR, the repertoire was profiled, and TCRdb retains in-frame clones only, with some absent. The repertoire holds around 130,000 clones, with over 75% as singletons. As regards this clone: Its antigen remains unidentified.

V lost 7 bases, J lost 0 bases, and 7 bases stayed unmatched. The CDR3 covers 15 residues. The germline CDR1 and CDR2 sequences are SQVTM and ANQGSEA. Sequencing used PBMCs. This sequence joins TRBV29-1 and TRBJ2-1, with 9 bases identical to TRBD2. This TCR was recovered from a man aged 50-60 years in good health and CMV-seronegative. The CDR3 region has the DNA TGCAGCGCTGGCGCTAGCGGGACCTCCTACAATGAGCAGTTCTTC. Encoded protein: CSAGASGTSYNEQFF.